The 32 T cell receptor beta chains given below trace back to one sample, sequenced in a study of early T cells in non-severe SARS-CoV-2 infection. Each CDR3 protein is one row after TCRdb ran MiXCR on the 5' RACE reads. The table lists approximately 69,000 distinct CDR3 sequences, more than 10% of them singletons, with 3.5% to 5% in the top ten. Sequencing was done on a sample of whole blood. Every receptor here comes from an adult who was a healthcare worker with PCR-confirmed SARS-CoV-2 infection or an uninfected control (not recorded which).

This clonotype was seen a handful of times. The chain links TRBV6-2 or TRBV6-3 to TRBJ2-1, with 10 bases that match TRBD1. Germline CDR1 reads MNHEY; CDR2 reads SVGEGT. The V segment lost 5 bases and the J segment 2 bases; nucleotides outside the gene matches: 0. The CDR3 runs to 14 residues. For the CDR3, the DNA is TGTGCCAGCAGTGGGACAGGGGCCTACAATGAGCAGTTCTTC. This gives the protein CASSGTGAYNEQFF.

This clonotype occurred many times. V and J are TRBV9 and TRBJ1-1, with D possibly being TRBD1 (5 bases). Germline lookup yields CDR1 SGDLS and CDR2 YYNGEE. The V end was cut by 5 bases, the J end by 5 bases, with 22 bases between. This CDR3 is 16 amino acids long. Here the CDR3 reads CASSQGAVGPGTEAFF. The CDR3 nucleotides read TGTGCCAGCAGTCAAGGGGCAGTGGGCCCTGGGACTGAAGCTTTCTTT.

By share of the sample, this clonotype is medium-sized (0.01 to 0.1%). CDR3 loop: CASSLSGRVDTQYF. The CDR3 nucleotides are TGTGCCAGCAGCTTAAGCGGGAGGGTAGATACGCAGTATTTT. The rearrangement links TRBV7-2 to TRBJ2-3, with 10 bases matching TRBD2. The length of the CDR3 is 14 residues. The V gene's germline CDR1 is SGHTA and CDR2 FQGNSA. V trimming: 2 bases; J trimming: 5 bases; junction bases outside the gene matches: 1.

By share, this clonotype ranks as medium-sized. V is TRBV29-1 and J is TRBJ2-1; D uncertain. V shed 3 bases and J shed 6 bases, with 9 bases lying between them. Germline CDR1 SQVTM, CDR2 ANQGSEA. The CDR3 consists of 12 residues. The CDR3 DNA is TGCAGCGTTGATCCGACGCCCAATGAGCAGTTCTTC. It encodes CSVDPTPNEQFF.

The chain uses TRBV12-5 and TRBJ1-1; no reliable D call. V was trimmed by 4 bases and J by 1 base, leaving 7 bases between them. The length of the CDR3 is 13 residues. CDR1 and CDR2 (germline): LGHNT, FRNRAP. The CDR3 sequence is CASGSTENTEAFF. DNA of the CDR3: TGTGCTAGTGGTTCTACAGAGAACACTGAAGCTTTCTTT.

This clonotype was seen only a few times. The V call is TRBV29-1, the J call TRBJ1-2, with 8 bases fitting TRBD1. V was clipped by 6 bases and J by 8 bases; unmatched bases: 5. The germline CDR1 and CDR2 sequences are SQVTM and ANQGSEA. The CDR3 totals 11 residues. The CDR3, as DNA: TGCAGCGTGACAGGGGACGGGGGCTACACCTTC. It codes for CSVTGDGGYTF.

This clonotype was seen at least ten times. This chain joins TRBV20-1 and TRBJ2-6; tentatively, D is TRBD2 (5 bases). The CDR3 totals 15 residues. Per the germline V gene, CDR1 is DFQATT and CDR2 is SNEGSKA (reference sequence). The V gene lost 5 bases and the J gene lost 0 bases, with 11 bases spanning the gap. The CDR3 DNA reads as TGCAGTGCTCGGACTGAGAGCTCTGGGGCCAACGTCCTGACTTTC. Protein sequence: CSARTESSGANVLTF.

This clonotype appeared a single time. The chain is built from TRBV2 and TRBJ2-2; the D is unclear. This CDR3 has 14 residues. Germline-derived CDR1 and CDR2 are SNHLY and FYNNEI. V was shortened by 8 bases and J by 4 bases, with 14 bases between the two germline ends. This CDR3 reads CASGQEFATGELFF. As DNA, the CDR3 is TGTGCCAGCGGGCAGGAGTTCGCCACCGGGGAGCTGTTTTTT.

The gene calls are TRBV7-3 and TRBJ2-1, with 11 bases matching TRBD1. There are 14 residues in the CDR3. CDR1 is SGHTA and CDR2 is FQGTGA in the germline V gene. The V and J ends lost 6 bases and 8 bases, in that order; junction bases with no gene match: 6. CDR3 sequence: CASRDGQGADEQFF. The DNA of the CDR3 is TGTGCCAGCAGGGACGGACAGGGGGCCGATGAGCAGTTCTTC.

This clonotype was picked up many times. The chain joins TRBV7-9 to TRBJ2-1; TRBD2 agrees at 8 bases. Looked up from germline, CDR1 is SEHNR and CDR2 is FQNEAQ (reference sequence). CDR3 size: 14 residues. V shed 3 bases and J 8 bases; nucleotides not matched to a gene: 6. CDR3 amino acids: CASSFTGGVYEQFF. DNA of the CDR3: TGTGCCAGCAGCTTTACGGGAGGGGTGTATGAGCAGTTCTTC.

This clonotype was recorded many times. The V gene is TRBV30, the J gene TRBJ1-1; the D is unclear. Germline V lookup: CDR1 GTSNPN, CDR2 SVGIG (reference sequence). Trimming took off 2 bases at V and 1 base at J, with 11 bases between the two ends. This CDR3 has 14 residues. The chain's CDR3 is CAWSPSGKNTEAFF. As DNA, the CDR3 is TGTGCCTGGAGTCCCTCGGGGAAGAACACTGAAGCTTTCTTT.

This clonotype showed up many times. At one of its ends the junction is not consistent with the germline gene, which may arise from a read error. This rearrangement joins TRBV7-3 to TRBJ2-5, with D perhaps matching TRBD2 (6 bases). CDR1 is SGHTA and CDR2 is FQGTGA in the germline V gene. The CDR3 runs to 17 residues. CDR3 in DNA: TGTGCCAGCAGTTTAAACCGTGGGATCGGGGGCCAAGAGACCCAGTACTTC. This translates into CASSLNRGIGGQETQYF. Based on the CDR3 plus reference TRBV7-3 and TRBJ2-5, the full variable domain is GAGVSQTPSNKVTEKGKYVELRCDPISGHTALYWYRQSLGQGPEFLIYFQGTGAADDSGLPNDRFFAVRPEGSVSTLKIQRTERGDSAVYLCASSLNRGIGGQETQYFGPGTRLLVL.

This clonotype was found many times. The chain uses TRBV6-6 and TRBJ2-7; 10 bases fit TRBD1. There are 17 residues in the CDR3. CDR1 is MNHNY, CDR2 SVGAGI, per germline (reference sequence). V was clipped by 2 bases and J by 5 bases; unmatched bases: 12. The CDR3 nucleotides read TGTGCCAGCAGTTACCCCCGACAGGGGGCGGGAGAGGACGAGCAGTACTTC. It translates to CASSYPRQGAGEDEQYF.

This clonotype was seen a few times. CDR3 sequence: CASSFATGELFF. CDR3 DNA: TGTGCCAGCAGTTTTGCCACCGGGGAGCTGTTTTTT. The chain recombines TRBV28 with TRBJ2-2; no definite D call. V was clipped by 3 bases and J by 4 bases, with 3 bases between them. This CDR3 comprises 12 residues. In germline, CDR1 is MDHEN, CDR2 SYDVKM.

This clonotype was found a few times. The chain has TRBV28 and TRBJ2-6; no reliable D call. In germline, CDR1 is MDHEN, CDR2 SYDVKM. With 5 bases removed from V and 2 bases from J, the gap between germline ends came to 10 bases. The CDR3 sequence is 15 residues long. The CDR3 loop is CASSPSIAGANVLTF. The DNA of the CDR3 is TGTGCCAGCAGTCCCTCGATAGCTGGGGCCAACGTCCTGACTTTC.

This clonotype was counted many times. The chain uses TRBV28 and TRBJ1-4; TRBD1 might be the D (6 bases). The CDR3 spans 15 residues. Germline CDR1 reads MDHEN; CDR2 reads SYDVKM. Trimming shortened V by 2 bases and J by 7 bases, and 14 bases separated the two germline ends. This CDR3 is CASSLTGTMAEKLFF. CDR3 bases: TGTGCCAGCAGTTTAACAGGGACGATGGCTGAAAAACTGTTTTTT.

In regard to this clonotype: Because it lacks the conserved phenylalanine or tryptophan at the end, this CDR3 is likely a read error. The chain employs TRBV28 and TRBJ2-1; 8 bases fit TRBD2. Looked up from germline, CDR1 is MDHEN and CDR2 is SYDVKM. V shed 2 bases and J 2 bases; nucleotides not matched to a gene: 2. This CDR3 is 15 amino acids long. The DNA of the CDR3 is TGTGCCAGCAGTTTAGCGGGAGGCCCCTACAATGAGCAGTTCTCC. Translating it yields CASSLAGGPYNEQFS.

This clonotype was observed at least ten times. CDR3 sequence (DNA): TGTGCCAGTAGTATAGTTGGGGGCAACTCCTACGAGCAGTACTTC. Encoded protein: CASSIVGGNSYEQYF. The J gene is TRBJ2-7, the V gene TRBV19; a weak D match, TRBD1 (6 bases). The CDR3 loop spans 15 amino acids. Germline V lookup: CDR1 LNHDA, CDR2 SQIVND (reference sequence). The ends were cut back, 1 base at V and 0 bases at J, with 10 bases in the middle. The whole variable domain, remainder taken from reference TRBV19 and TRBJ2-7, is DGGITQSPKYLFRKEGQNVTLSCEQNLNHDAMYWYRQDPGQGLRLIYYSQIVNDFQKGDIAEGYSVSREKKESFPLTVTSAQKNPTAFYLCASSIVGGNSYEQYFGPGTRLTVT.

This clonotype was counted between two and nine times. The chain links TRBV7-6 to TRBJ1-3; TRBD1 matches 9 bases. Germline V gene lookup returns CDR1 SGHVS and CDR2 FNYEAQ. There are 15 residues in the CDR3. Germline trimming cut 5 bases from V and 1 base from J; bases unmatched to any gene: 3. The CDR3 here is CASSVGTGSGNTIYF. CDR3 DNA sequence: TGTGCCAGCAGCGTCGGGACAGGGTCTGGAAACACCATATATTTT.

The V gene is TRBV4-1, the J gene TRBJ2-1, with TRBD2 identical over 7 bases. The germline CDR1 and CDR2 sequences are MGHRA and YSYEKL. J gave up 6 bases and V 5 bases, and 10 bases lay outside the gene matches. CDR3 length equals 15 residues. CDR3 nucleotides: TGCGCCAGCAGCTCCCTAACGCGGGAGAGCAATGAGCAGTTCTTC. Its translation is CASSSLTRESNEQFF.

This clonotype rates as medium-sized. The genes are TRBV11-2 and TRBJ2-1; D is possibly TRBD2 (6 bases). Germline V gene sequence: CDR1 SGHAT, CDR2 FQNNGV. V lost 4 bases and J lost 0, with 13 bases in between. The CDR3 runs to 16 residues. The CDR3 here is CASSSSGLTSYNEQFF. For the CDR3, the DNA is TGTGCCAGCAGCTCCAGCGGGCTGACCTCCTACAATGAGCAGTTCTTC.

This clonotype has a count of ten or more. The CDR3 region is CASSPSPEQQFF. CDR3 DNA: TGTGCCAGCAGCCCGAGCCCCGAACAGCAGTTCTTC. The chain is built from TRBV11-3 and TRBJ2-1; no reliable D call. This CDR3 region has 12 residues. V lost 5 bases to trimming and J lost 11 bases, with 13 bases between them. Germline V CDR1 and CDR2: SGHNT, YENEEA.

This clonotype was counted many times. The V and J genes are TRBV14 and TRBJ2-7; either TRBD1 or TRBD2 may fit D (5 bases each). Trimming pared 0 bases from V and 6 bases from J, leaving 18 bases between. There are 16 residues in the CDR3. Germline CDR1 is SGHDN and CDR2 is FVKESK. The CDR3 loop reads CASSQDSGTSRTEQYF. CDR3 coding DNA: TGTGCCAGCAGCCAAGATTCCGGGACGAGCCGTACCGAGCAGTACTTC.

Many counts were recorded for this clonotype. The chain combines TRBV27 with TRBJ2-7; 8 bases map to TRBD1. This CDR3 has 14 amino acids. Trimming removed 3 bases from V and 5 bases from J; junction bases left unmatched: 6. Germline values: CDR1 MNHEY, CDR2 SMNVEV (reference sequence). CDR3 loop: CASSFRGPRDEQYF. The CDR3 DNA reads TGTGCCAGCAGTTTCAGGGGGCCCAGGGACGAGCAGTACTTC.

At least ten counts were recorded for this clonotype. The chain couples TRBV7-9 to TRBJ1-4; 9 nucleotides align to TRBD1. The junction had 5 bases not matched to a gene; V was cut back by 3 bases and J by 9 bases. Germline CDR1 SEHNR, CDR2 FQNEAQ (reference sequence). The CDR3 loop spans 14 amino acids. CDR3 nucleotides: TGTGCCAGCAGCTTCACAGGGGGCGCGAAAAAACTGTTTTTT. It translates to CASSFTGGAKKLFF. The full variable domain, with the rest looked up from reference TRBV7-9 and TRBJ1-4, is DTGVSQNPRHKITKRGQNVTFRCDPISEHNRLYWYRQTLGQGPEFLTYFQNEAQLEKSRLLSDRFSAERPKGSFSTLEIQRTEQGDSAMYLCASSFTGGAKKLFFGSGTQLSVL.

This clonotype showed up just a few times. This chain links TRBV10-3 with TRBJ2-2, with D hard to call. V lost 1 base, J lost 5 bases, and 14 bases lay in between. CDR3 length: 16 amino acids. Germline assignment: CDR1 ENHRY and CDR2 SYGVKD. The CDR3 DNA sequence: TGTGCCATCAGTGAGTTCGACGCCCGAGGTACCGGGGAGCTGTTTTTT. Amino acid sequence: CAISEFDARGTGELFF.

This clonotype has at least ten counts. This chain's CDR3 is CASSFGIGEQFF. The DNA of the CDR3 is TGTGCCAGCAGCTTCGGAATCGGTGAGCAGTTCTTC. The chain combines TRBV11-2 with TRBJ2-1; D is unclear. CDR3 length equals 12 residues. V was clipped by 3 bases and J by 9 bases, with 9 bases between them. Germline lookup yields CDR1 SGHAT and CDR2 FQNNGV. Full variable domain (outside the CDR3, taken from reference TRBV11-2 and TRBJ2-1): EAGVAQSPRYKIIEKRQSVAFWCNPISGHATLYWYQQILGQGPKLLIQFQNNGVVDDSQLPKDRFSAERLKGVDSTLKIQPAKLEDSAVYLCASSFGIGEQFFGPGTRLTVL.

There are many counts of this clonotype. The CDR3, as DNA: TGTGCCTGGTCGACGGGAAGTTCACCCCTCCACTTT. It encodes CAWSTGSSPLHF. The chain joins TRBV30 to TRBJ1-6; D is ambiguous. V was pared by 5 bases and J by 9 bases, with 11 bases between. Germline V lookup: CDR1 GTSNPN, CDR2 SVGIG (reference sequence). CDR3 length: 12 amino acids.

This clonotype occurred many times. The chain uses TRBV28 and TRBJ2-3; D call uncertain. The CDR3 contains 14 residues. Trimming removed 1 base at V and 7 bases at J, with 12 bases between. Per germline, CDR1 MDHEN and CDR2 SYDVKM. This CDR3 reads CASSLYSRSHTQYF. The CDR3 DNA reads as TGTGCCAGCAGTTTATACTCCCGCTCCCATACGCAGTATTTT.

The rearrangement uses TRBV12-3 or TRBV12-4 and TRBJ1-5; 7 bases agree with TRBD1. The CDR3 is 15 residues long. The ends lost 7 bases at V and 0 bases at J; junction bases unmatched: 6. The CDR3 nucleotides read TGTGCCAGCACTCCGGGACAGCTTAGCAATCAGCCCCAGCATTTT. Translating gives CASTPGQLSNQPQHF.

V and J are TRBV5-4 and TRBJ2-3; possibly TRBD2 for D (5 bases). V lost 1 base and J 2 bases, leaving 8 bases between the germline ends. Germline CDR1 and CDR2: SGHNT and YYREEE (reference sequence). This CDR3 is built from 14 residues. CDR3 loop: CASSLYGNTDTQYF. The CDR3 bases are TGTGCCAGCAGCTTGTACGGGAACACAGATACGCAGTATTTT.

Ten or more counts support this clonotype. The chain has TRBV29-1 and TRBJ2-1; 8 bases align to TRBD2. The V gene's germline CDR1 is SQVTM and CDR2 ANQGSEA. The CDR3 is made up of 16 amino acids. V trimming: 0 bases; J trimming: 2 bases; junction bases outside the gene matches: 6. In nucleotides, the CDR3 is TGCAGCGTTGAAGAGGCTAGCGGGCCGACCTACAATGAGCAGTTCTTC. As protein: CSVEEASGPTYNEQFF.